One and the same sample provided the 10 T cell receptor beta chains below, sequenced in a study of shared clonotypes between healthy human individuals. The data were produced by immunoSEQ multiplex PCR, yet TCRdb's version contains in-frame clones alone and is incomplete. The repertoire holds approximately 500,000 clones, about 96% seen once, with roughly 0.06% in the top ten. Sequencing was performed on naive CD4+ T cells sorted from blood. The subset: CD45RA+ positively selected. These TCRs come from a woman aged 25 to 39 in good health.

This chain's CDR3 is CASSLAASGNTYEQYF. CDR3 DNA: TGTGCCAGCAGTTTAGCGGCTAGCGGGAACACCTACGAGCAGTACTTC. The chain uses TRBV28 and TRBJ2-5; 9 nucleotides agree with TRBD2. The J call could be wrong; TRBJ2-7 is a better fit for the DNA end. The germline gives CDR1 MDHEN, CDR2 SYDVKM. The CDR3 consists of 16 residues.

The V gene is TRBV2, the J gene TRBJ1-1, with TRBD1 matching 8 bases. After removal of 6 bases from V and 4 bases from J, the junction contained 10 bases not matched to a gene. Germline CDR1 reads SNHLY; CDR2 reads FYNNEI. The CDR3 extends over 15 amino acids. The CDR3 coding sequence is TGTGCCAGCAGGGCCAGACAGGGGCCGGGCACTGAAGCTTTCTTT. It is translated as CASRARQGPGTEAFF.

The V and J genes are TRBV27 and TRBJ2-6; D gene uncertain. Germline CDR1 reads MNHEY; CDR2 reads SMNVEV (reference sequence). CDR3 size: 16 residues. Trimming left V 0 bases short and J 0 bases short, with 6 bases between. The CDR3 coding sequence is TGTGCCAGCAGTTTATCGGGGTTCTCTGGGGCCAACGTCCTGACTTTC. Its protein product is CASSLSGFSGANVLTF.

This rearrangement joins TRBV28 to TRBJ1-4, with D perhaps TRBD1 (5 bases). V was pared by 6 bases and J by 0 bases, with 5 bases between. Germline-derived CDR1 and CDR2 are MDHEN and SYDVKM. The CDR3 spans 13 residues. Written as DNA, the CDR3 is TGTGCCAGCAGGGGGGCAACTAATGAAAAACTGTTTTTT. Amino acids: CASRGATNEKLFF.

The J gene is TRBJ2-1, the V gene TRBV19, with TRBD2 identical over 13 bases. Unmatched junction bases numbered 6, after V lost 5 bases and J lost 8 bases. Germline V gene lookup returns CDR1 LNHDA and CDR2 SQIVND (reference sequence). The CDR3 is 15 residues long. CDR3 loop: CASSVLAGGPHEQFF. The CDR3 nucleotides are TGTGCCAGTAGTGTACTAGCGGGAGGGCCCCATGAGCAGTTCTTC.

The rearrangement links TRBV29-1 to TRBJ2-5, with a possible D match to TRBD1 (5 bases). The better agreement between TRBJ2-7 and the DNA end casts doubt on the J call. There are 14 residues in the CDR3. CDR1 and CDR2 (germline): SQVTM, ANQGSEA. The CDR3 DNA follows: TGCAGCGTTGTCCGGGCTTATGGGGCGTACGAGCAGTACTTC. This codes for CSVVRAYGAYEQYF.

This sequence joins TRBV19 and TRBJ1-5; the D gene is possibly TRBD1 (6 bases). Germline loops: CDR1 LNHDA, CDR2 SQIVND (reference sequence). CDR3 length: 14 amino acids. V lost 6 bases and J lost 3, with 12 bases in between. The CDR3 DNA is TGTGCCAGTAGCAGAGGACAGACCAATCAGCCCCAGCATTTT. This codes for CASSRGQTNQPQHF.

The chain uses TRBV19 and TRBJ2-1; 8 bases map to TRBD1. The CDR3 extends over 17 amino acids. The junction had 14 bases not matched to a gene; V was cut back by 4 bases and J by 6 bases. Germline values: CDR1 LNHDA, CDR2 SQIVND (reference sequence). CDR3: CASSKGQGRTKSNEQFF. CDR3 in DNA: TGTGCCAGTAGTAAAGGACAGGGAAGGACTAAGAGCAATGAGCAGTTCTTC.

This chain connects TRBV5-1 to TRBJ2-1, with TRBD1 identical over 9 bases. CDR1 is SGHRS, CDR2 YFSETQ, per germline. The ends lost 4 bases at V and 8 bases at J; junction bases unmatched: 4. This CDR3 has 13 residues. The CDR3, as DNA: TGCGCCAGCAGCAGGGGACAGGGATATGAGCAGTTCTTC. Translated: CASSRGQGYEQFF.

The chain combines TRBV4-1 with TRBJ2-7; D gene unclear. CDR3 length: 12 amino acids. Per germline, CDR1 MGHRA and CDR2 YSYEKL. Trimming cost V 1 base and J 6 bases, with 7 bases left between them. The CDR3 here is CASSQVNGEQYF. The CDR3 DNA is TGCGCCAGCAGCCAAGTGAATGGCGAGCAGTACTTC.